This record covers a single T cell receptor (beta chain). This specimen belongs to a study of CD8 T cell repertoires and HIV-1 epitope variants. On the study more broadly: Twenty-five autologous and known Gag and Nef epitope variant peptides each stimulated T cells separately. Tested: three Gag epitope families, Nef HW9 and YT9.

Profiled with immunoSEQ multiplex PCR; TCRdb holds only in-frame clones, not every one. The sample lists 90,000 or so clones; 60% to 80% were seen once. Per the germline V gene, CDR1 is LNHNV and CDR2 is YYDKDF (reference sequence). CDR3 size: 13 residues. V was trimmed by 1 base and J by 1 base, leaving 4 bases between them. The sequenced sample consisted of uncultured baseline CD8+ T cells from peripheral blood mononuclear cells (PBMCs). The source of this sequence is a male donor with HIV. J is TRBJ1-1 and V is TRBV15; D call uncertain. CDR3 bases: TGTGCCACCAGCAGAGCAGGGAACACTGAAGCTTTCTTT. This codes for CATSRAGNTEAFF.